The 7 T cell receptor beta chains reported below all come from one sample, sequenced in a study of T cells after yellow fever vaccination. TCRdb reanalysed the 5' RACE reads using MiXCR and keeps one entry per CDR3 protein. The data contain 450,000 to 650,000 distinct CDR3 sequences, around an eighth of them singletons. Sequenced here: PBMCs, sampled on the day of the yellow fever booster vaccination. All receptors come from a man in his thirties or forties who received the YFV17D yellow fever vaccine.

This clonotype came up a few times. The rearrangement uses TRBV7-9 and TRBJ2-4; 7 bases agree with TRBD1. Trimming at V came to 4 bases and at J to 4 bases, leaving 7 bases not matched to a gene. Germline V lookup: CDR1 SEHNR, CDR2 FQNEAQ (reference sequence). The CDR3 loop spans 15 amino acids. The CDR3 coding sequence is TGTGCCAGCAGCTCGATCCTGACAGGGAAAAACATTCAGTACTTC. It encodes CASSSILTGKNIQYF.

This clonotype was detected a few times. The chain has TRBV20-1 and TRBJ1-4; D call uncertain. This CDR3 has 13 amino acids. Trimming cost V 6 bases and J 5 bases, with 13 bases left between them. Per germline, CDR1 DFQATT and CDR2 SNEGSKA (reference sequence). The CDR3 coding sequence is TGCAGTGCGTTGGACCAGAGCAATGAAAAACTGTTTTTT. Translating gives CSALDQSNEKLFF.

This clonotype was seen a few times. The chain is built from TRBV18 and TRBJ2-7, with a tentative D call TRBD2 (5 bases). The CDR3 consists of 15 residues. The ends were cut back, 6 bases at V and 5 bases at J, with 20 bases in the middle. CDR1 is KGHSH and CDR2 is LQKENI in the germline V gene. The chain's CDR3 is CASSPGAGRRNEQYF. CDR3 DNA sequence: TGTGCCAGCTCCCCCGGTGCGGGCCGCAGGAACGAGCAGTACTTC.

The sample holds a few counts of this clonotype. This sequence joins TRBV7-2 and TRBJ2-3; 7 bases align to TRBD1. With V trimmed by 5 bases and J by 3 bases, 14 bases remained unmatched. This CDR3 is 17 amino acids long. Germline values: CDR1 SGHTA, CDR2 FQGNSA. CDR3 region: CASSPVFPGQRTDTQYF. The DNA of the CDR3 is TGTGCCAGCAGCCCCGTCTTCCCGGGACAGAGAACAGATACGCAGTATTTT.

This clonotype has a handful of counts. The chain combines TRBV7-2 with TRBJ2-5, with 7 nucleotides matching TRBD2. Germline trimming cut 8 bases from V and 4 bases from J; bases unmatched to any gene: 13. Germline V gene data show CDR1 as SGHTA and CDR2 as FQGNSA. The CDR3 runs 15 residues. The DNA of the CDR3 is TGTGCCAGCTCCGCAGCGGCGGGAGAAAGAGAGACCCAGTACTTC. This gives the protein CASSAAAGERETQYF.

The chain is built from TRBV30 and TRBJ2-7; 9 nucleotides align to TRBD1. Germline loops: CDR1 GTSNPN, CDR2 SVGIG (reference sequence). J gave up 3 bases and V 4 bases, and 7 bases lay outside the gene matches. This CDR3 has 14 residues. The CDR3 region is CAWTGGTGLYEQYF. Written as DNA, the CDR3 is TGTGCCTGGACAGGAGGGACAGGGCTCTACGAGCAGTACTTC.

J is TRBJ2-2 and V is TRBV29-1; D is possibly TRBD1 or TRBD2 (5 bases each). V shed 0 bases and J shed 3 bases, with 20 bases lying between them. Germline V gene sequence: CDR1 SQVTM, CDR2 ANQGSEA. The CDR3 is 18 amino acids. DNA for the CDR3: TGCAGCGTTGAAGATTTCAAGGGACGCTCCGGGCACACCGGGGAGCTGTTTTTT. Amino acids: CSVEDFKGRSGHTGELFF.